This is a list of T cell receptor beta chains from one sample in a study of blood T cells in healthy people across ages. TCRdb reprocessed the 5' RACE reads via MiXCR and lists one record per CDR3 protein. The repertoire holds roughly 2 million distinct CDR3 sequences, with 49% as singletons. The sequencing sample was made of blood. Receptor source: a woman in her thirties or forties in good health. Both conserved end residues are part of each CDR3. Each record gives: V gene, D gene, clone size, J gene, CDR3 DNA, CDR3 protein. D genes are given only for firm matches. Size is stated for part of the rows, as once, few or many counts, or as a class when the clone is expanded.

TRBV4-3	.	.	TRBJ2-3	TGCGCCAGCATCGGACTGCCCACAGATACGCAGTATTTT	CASIGLPTDTQYF
TRBV4-3	.	.	TRBJ1-2	TGCGCCAGCAGCCAACCCCAATCCTGGACGGGGCACACCTTC	CASSQPQSWTGHTF
TRBV29-1	.	.	TRBJ1-2	TGCAGCGTTAGCGAGGCAGGCTATGGCTACACCTTC	CSVSEAGYGYTF
TRBV7-2	.	few	TRBJ2-1	TGTGCCAGCACCCTGGGGCCTACCTACAATGAGCAGTTCTTC	CASTLGPTYNEQFF
TRBV3-1	TRBD1	.	TRBJ1-5	TGTGCCAGCAGCGCCCGGACAGGGTCCCAGCATTTT	CASSARTGSQHF
TRBV3-1	TRBD2	.	TRBJ2-1	TGTGCCAGCAGCCAAGATCTTTCGGGGGGGGCGCTTTTTGATGAGCAGTTCTTC	CASSQDLSGGALFDEQFF
TRBV20-1	.	few	TRBJ2-7	TGCAGTGCAGATCGACGAAGAACAAACAATGAGCAGTACTTC	CSADRRRTNNEQYF
TRBV24-1	.	few	TRBJ2-1	TGTGCCACCATGGACGGGGGCCCCTACAATGAGCAGTTCTTC	CATMDGGPYNEQFF
TRBV9	.	few	TRBJ1-6	TGTGCCAGCAGCTCAGCGTGGACAGTTTCACCCCTCCACTTT	CASSSAWTVSPLHF
TRBV27	.	.	TRBJ2-5	TGTGCCAGCAGTTGGGCAGTGCCCCCGTACCAAGAGACCCAGTACTTC	CASSWAVPPYQETQYF
TRBV29-1	.	.	TRBJ2-1	TGCAGCACCTTTCAGGGAGCCACCACGGAGCAGTTCTTC	CSTFQGATTEQFF
TRBV4-1	.	.	TRBJ2-3	TGCGCCAGCAGCCAAGAGTTATGGGGAAGGGGGATATCAGATACGCAGTATTTT	CASSQELWGRGISDTQYF
TRBV6-6	.	.	TRBJ2-7	TGTGCCAGCAGTTACACCGAGGACGGCTACGAGCAGTACTTC	CASSYTEDGYEQYF
TRBV14	TRBD1	.	TRBJ2-1	TGTGCCAGCAGCCAAGATGGATCCGGGACAGGGGCCCAGTCTAGCTCCTACAATGAGCAGTTCTTC	CASSQDGSGTGAQSSSYNEQFF
TRBV20-1	.	.	TRBJ2-1	TGCAGTGCCCGTCTCATAGGCAGTGAGCAGTTCTTC	CSARLIGSEQFF
TRBV20-1	.	.	TRBJ2-1	TGCAGTGCCATAAGGGGAGTAGGACCCAATGAGCAGTTCTTC	CSAIRGVGPNEQFF
TRBV6-5	.	.	TRBJ2-5	TGTGCCACCGGGTTAGGGCTTGAGGAGACCCAGTACTTC	CATGLGLEETQYF
TRBV12-3/TRBV12-4	TRBD1	.	TRBJ2-1	TGTGCCAGCAGGCCACAGGGGGCTCACAATGAGCAGTTCTTC	CASRPQGAHNEQFF
TRBV2	.	few	TRBJ1-1	TGTGCCAGCAGTGTGCCGGGGCCGTCAACTGAAGCTTTCTTT	CASSVPGPSTEAFF
TRBV29-1	.	few	TRBJ1-2	TGCAGCGTCCCGCAGGACGGCTACACCTTC	CSVPQDGYTF
TRBV7-2	.	few	TRBJ2-6	TGTGCCAGCAGCCCTAAACTAGGAGCTGGGGCCAACGTCCTGACTTTC	CASSPKLGAGANVLTF
TRBV28	.	.	TRBJ2-7	TGTGCCAGCAGCTCGTATGGGGTCTCCTACGAGCAGTACTTC	CASSSYGVSYEQYF
TRBV13	.	.	TRBJ2-7	TGTGCCAGCGGACACGGAAGGTACGAGCAGTACTTC	CASGHGRYEQYF
TRBV4-1	.	.	TRBJ2-7	TGCGCCAGCAGCCAAGGACAGCCTGCCGACTACGAGCGGTACTTC	CASSQGQPADYERYF
TRBV4-2	TRBD1	few	TRBJ2-1	TGTGCCAGCAGCCCCACGGGGACAGGGGGTCGCAATGAGCAGTTCTTC	CASSPTGTGGRNEQFF
TRBV5-1	.	.	TRBJ2-3	TGCGCCAGCAGCTTGGGGACGAACACAGGTACGCAGTATTTT	CASSLGTNTGTQYF
TRBV12-3/TRBV12-4	.	.	TRBJ2-6	TGTGCCAGCACGTTGGCCAACGTCCTGACTTTC	CASTLANVLTF
TRBV20-1	TRBD1	once	TRBJ1-2	TGCAGTGCTAGATCCTCGGACAGGGAAAAACTCTATGGCTACACCTTC	CSARSSDREKLYGYTF
TRBV10-2	TRBD2	.	TRBJ2-5	TGCGCCAGCAGTGGTCTTAGCGGGGGCCTCGGGGAGACCCAGTACTTC	CASSGLSGGLGETQYF
TRBV7-2	TRBD1	.	TRBJ1-2	TGTGCCAGCAGCGTGCGACAGGGGGTTAACTATGGCTACACCTTC	CASSVRQGVNYGYTF
TRBV27	.	.	TRBJ2-1	TGTGCCAGCAGTCTGACAGTGAACAATGAGCAGTTCTTC	CASSLTVNNEQFF
TRBV7-2	TRBD2	few	TRBJ2-1	TGTGCCAGCAACGGACTAGCGGGGGCTGAGGAGCAGTTCTTC	CASNGLAGAEEQFF
TRBV6-5	TRBD2	.	TRBJ2-1	TGTGCCAGCAGACTAGCGGGGGGTGTTGAGCAGTTCTTC	CASRLAGGVEQFF
TRBV4-3	TRBD1	.	TRBJ2-3	TGCGCCGGCAGCCCCAGACAGGGAAGAGATACGCAGTATTTT	CAGSPRQGRDTQYF
TRBV20-1	.	.	TRBJ1-6	TGCAGTGCTAGGGGGACAATCGATTCACCCCTCCACTTT	CSARGTIDSPLHF
TRBV7-2	TRBD1	.	TRBJ2-3	TGTGCCAGCTGCATCGGGACAGGGGGCACAGATACGCAGTATTTT	CASCIGTGGTDTQYF
TRBV5-1	.	.	TRBJ2-7	TGCGCCAGCAGTTGGAGGTTCTCCTCCTACGAGCAGTACTTC	CASSWRFSSYEQYF